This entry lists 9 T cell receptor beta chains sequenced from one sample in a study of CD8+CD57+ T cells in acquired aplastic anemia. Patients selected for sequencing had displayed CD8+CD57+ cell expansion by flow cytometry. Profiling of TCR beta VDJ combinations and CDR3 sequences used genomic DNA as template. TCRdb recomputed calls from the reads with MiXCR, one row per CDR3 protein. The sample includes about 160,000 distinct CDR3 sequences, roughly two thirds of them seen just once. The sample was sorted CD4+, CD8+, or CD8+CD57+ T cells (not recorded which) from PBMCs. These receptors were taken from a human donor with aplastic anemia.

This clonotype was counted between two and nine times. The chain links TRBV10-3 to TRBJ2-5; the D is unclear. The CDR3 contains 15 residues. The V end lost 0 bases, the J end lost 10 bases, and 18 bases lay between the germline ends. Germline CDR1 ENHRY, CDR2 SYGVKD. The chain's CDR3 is CAISESGLPGWDQYF. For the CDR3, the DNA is TGTGCCATCAGTGAGTCAGGTCTACCAGGTTGGGACCAGTACTTC.

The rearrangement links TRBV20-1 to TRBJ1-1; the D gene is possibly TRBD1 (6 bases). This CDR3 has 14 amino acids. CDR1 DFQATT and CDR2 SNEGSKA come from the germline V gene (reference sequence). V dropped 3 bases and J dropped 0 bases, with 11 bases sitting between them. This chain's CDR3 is CSARRTDMNTEAFF. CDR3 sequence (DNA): TGCAGTGCTAGGAGGACAGACATGAACACTGAAGCTTTCTTT.

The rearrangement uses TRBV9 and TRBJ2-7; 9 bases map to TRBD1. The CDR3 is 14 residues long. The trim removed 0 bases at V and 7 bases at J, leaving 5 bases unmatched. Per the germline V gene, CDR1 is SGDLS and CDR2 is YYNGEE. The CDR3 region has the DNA TGTGCCAGCAGCGTAGGGACAGGGGCATGGGAGCAGTACTTC. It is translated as CASSVGTGAWEQYF.

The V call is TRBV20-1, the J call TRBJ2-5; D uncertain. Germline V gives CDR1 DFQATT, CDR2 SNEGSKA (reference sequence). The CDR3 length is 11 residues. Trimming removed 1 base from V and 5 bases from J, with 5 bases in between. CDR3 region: CSARAGETQYF. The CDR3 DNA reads TGCAGTGCTAGAGCGGGCGAGACCCAGTACTTC.

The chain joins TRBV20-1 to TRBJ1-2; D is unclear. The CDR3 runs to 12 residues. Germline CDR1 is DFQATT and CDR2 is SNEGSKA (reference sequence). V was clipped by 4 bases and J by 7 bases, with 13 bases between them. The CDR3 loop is CSAIVQRTGYTF. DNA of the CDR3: TGCAGTGCTATAGTACAGCGGACTGGCTACACCTTC.

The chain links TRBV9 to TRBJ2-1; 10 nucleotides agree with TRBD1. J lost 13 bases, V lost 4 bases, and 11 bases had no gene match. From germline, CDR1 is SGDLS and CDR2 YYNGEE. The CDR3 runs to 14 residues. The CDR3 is CASSLTTRDRGQFF. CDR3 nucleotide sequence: TGTGCCAGCAGCCTAACCACCCGGGACAGGGGTCAGTTCTTC.

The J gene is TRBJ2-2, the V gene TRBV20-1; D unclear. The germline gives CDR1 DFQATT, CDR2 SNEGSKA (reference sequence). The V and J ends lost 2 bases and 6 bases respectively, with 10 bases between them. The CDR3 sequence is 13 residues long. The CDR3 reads CSARHGDSGELFF. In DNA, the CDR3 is TGCAGTGCTAGACACGGTGACTCCGGGGAGCTGTTTTTT.

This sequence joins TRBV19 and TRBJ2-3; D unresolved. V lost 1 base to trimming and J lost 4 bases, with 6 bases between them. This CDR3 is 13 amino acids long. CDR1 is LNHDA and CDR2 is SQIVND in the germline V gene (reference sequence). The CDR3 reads CASSIGVADTQYF. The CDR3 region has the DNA TGTGCCAGTAGTATAGGGGTCGCAGATACGCAGTATTTT.

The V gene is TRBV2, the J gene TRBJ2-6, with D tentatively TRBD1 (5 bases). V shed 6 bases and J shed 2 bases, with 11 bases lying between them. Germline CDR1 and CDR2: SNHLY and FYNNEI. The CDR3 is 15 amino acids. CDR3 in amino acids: CASSPGHPGANVLTF. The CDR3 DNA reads TGTGCCAGCAGCCCTGGACATCCTGGGGCCAACGTCCTGACTTTC.